The 10 T cell receptor beta chains reported below all come from one sample, sequenced in a study of T cells in Graves' hyperthyroidism and ophthalmopathy. The source material, RNA transcripts, was used to amplify TCR beta CDR3 regions. First-round RT-PCR targeting the TCR CDR3 was performed with the HTBI primer set. MiXCR, applied by TCRdb to the multiplex PCR reads, yields one record per CDR3 protein. The table has 350,000 to 400,000 distinct CDR3 sequences, about 18% seen once; the top ten hold 3% to 4.5%. The sample taken for sequencing was blood. The receptor source for this set is a woman between 18 and 29 years old with Graves' hyperthyroidism.

This clonotype occurred many times. The V and J genes are TRBV11-2 and TRBJ2-5; TRBD1 agrees at 7 bases. Germline CDR1 is SGHAT and CDR2 is FQNNGV. The CDR3 is 16 residues long. After removal of 4 bases from V and 3 bases from J, the junction contained 11 bases not matched to a gene. The CDR3 region has the DNA TGTGCCAGCAGCTCCCTTCCCTGGGACAGAAAAGAGACCCAGTACTTC. It is translated as CASSSLPWDRKETQYF. Full variable domain (rest looked up from reference TRBV11-2 and TRBJ2-5): EAGVAQSPRYKIIEKRQSVAFWCNPISGHATLYWYQQILGQGPKLLIQFQNNGVVDDSQLPKDRFSAERLKGVDSTLKIQPAKLEDSAVYLCASSSLPWDRKETQYFGPGTRLLVL.

This clonotype was counted only a few times. The V call is TRBV12-3 or TRBV12-4, the J call TRBJ2-5; 8 nucleotides match TRBD2. With V trimmed by 6 bases and J by 7 bases, 7 bases remained unmatched. The CDR3 totals 13 residues. The CDR3: CASSWGLEGTQYF. The CDR3 DNA sequence: TGTGCCAGCAGCTGGGGACTAGAAGGGACCCAGTACTTC.

V usage is TRBV20-1 and J usage is TRBJ1-6, with 7 positions matching TRBD1. With 3 bases clipped from V and 7 bases from J, the junction kept 6 bases outside the gene matches. Per germline, CDR1 DFQATT and CDR2 SNEGSKA (reference sequence). This CDR3 has 14 residues. This CDR3 reads CSASFQGGNSPLHF. CDR3 in DNA: TGCAGTGCTAGTTTCCAGGGGGGCAATTCACCCCTCCACTTT.

This chain joins TRBV6-5 and TRBJ1-1; D is unclear. CDR3 size: 13 residues. V lost 4 bases, J lost 6 bases, and 12 bases lay in between. CDR1 MNHEY and CDR2 SVGAGI come from the germline V gene. The CDR3, as DNA: TGTGCCAGCAGTTTTATCCCAAAGCCTGAAGCTTTCTTT. It is translated as CASSFIPKPEAFF.

The chain has TRBV6-2 or TRBV6-3 and TRBJ1-5, with D uncertain. The CDR3 sequence is 14 residues long. V lost 10 bases and J lost 6, with 19 bases in between. The germline V gene has CDR1 MNHEY and CDR2 SVGEGT. The CDR3 is CATRLELRGQPQHF. CDR3 nucleotides: TGTGCCACCCGTCTCGAACTTCGGGGTCAGCCCCAGCATTTT.

There are many counts of this clonotype. The chain couples TRBV20-1 to TRBJ1-1, with TRBD1 matching over 9 bases. Looked up from germline, CDR1 is DFQATT and CDR2 is SNEGSKA (reference sequence). The V gene end was trimmed by 1 base and the J gene end by 3 bases; junction bases not matched to a gene: 3. The CDR3 totals 14 residues. The CDR3: CSARVHRGHTEAFF. The CDR3 region has the DNA TGCAGTGCTAGAGTCCACAGGGGGCACACTGAAGCTTTCTTT.

The chain is built from TRBV11-2 and TRBJ2-2; 9 bases are a match to TRBD1. The V gene's germline CDR1 is SGHAT and CDR2 FQNNGV. V lost 5 bases, J lost 5 bases, and 9 bases stayed unmatched. This CDR3 is 16 amino acids long. This CDR3 is CASSPGTGIWTGELFF. CDR3 bases: TGTGCCAGCAGCCCAGGGACAGGGATATGGACCGGGGAGCTGTTTTTT.

This clonotype occurred many times. The V gene is TRBV12-3 or TRBV12-4, the J gene TRBJ1-1; TRBD1 might be the D (5 bases). The CDR3 spans 14 residues. Trimming removed 4 bases from V and 0 bases from J, with 9 bases in between. As DNA, the CDR3 is TGTGCCAGCAGTTGGGGACTGATGAACACTGAAGCTTTCTTT. Translation gives CASSWGLMNTEAFF.

This clonotype was seen at least ten times. One junction end does not reproduce the germline sequence, and a read error may be involved. The chain combines TRBV2 with TRBJ1-1; a weak D match, TRBD1 (5 bases). CDR3 size: 14 residues. Germline lookup yields CDR1 SNHLY and CDR2 FYNNEI. The CDR3 DNA reads as TGTGCCAGCAGTGTCGGGGCGCTAAACACTGAAGCTCTCTTT. Residues: CASSVGALNTEALF.

The chain carries TRBV29-1 and TRBJ1-5, with 8 bases fitting TRBD1. Germline assignment: CDR1 SQVTM and CDR2 ANQGSEA. CDR3 length: 15 residues. Losses at the gene ends were 6 bases for V and 5 bases for J; bases not matched to a gene: 12. In DNA form, the CDR3 reads TGCAGCGTAGCCAATTGGACAGGGATGGATCAGCCCCAGCATTTT. Amino acid sequence: CSVANWTGMDQPQHF.